Following are 5 T cell receptor beta chains from one sample sequenced in a study of PD-1 blockade in classical Hodgkin lymphoma. Noted time point: newly diagnosed, previously untreated cHL patient sample. Using immunoSEQ multiplex PCR, the repertoire was profiled, and TCRdb retains in-frame clones only, with some absent. The repertoire consists of roughly 68,000 clones, with over 90% occurring once and the leading ten covering about 2.5%. Source material: peripheral blood mononuclear cells (PBMCs). The receptors derive from a human donor with classical Hodgkin lymphoma.

The chain couples TRBV6-5 to TRBJ2-5; D ambiguous. Germline CDR1 reads MNHEY; CDR2 reads SVGAGI. The V gene lost 1 base and the J gene lost 5 bases, with 8 bases spanning the gap. The CDR3 is 13 residues long. CDR3 sequence reads: CASSYYSGETQYF. Written as DNA, the CDR3 is TGTGCCAGCAGTTACTATTCGGGTGAGACCCAGTACTTC.

This chain connects TRBV29-1 to TRBJ1-1, with D hard to call. CDR3 length equals 14 residues. From germline, CDR1 is SQVTM and CDR2 ANQGSEA. V lost 8 bases, J lost 1 base, and 17 bases lay in between. CDR3 sequence: CSLSPTLGNTEAFF. DNA for the CDR3: TGCAGCCTTTCCCCGACCTTGGGGAACACTGAAGCTTTCTTT.

The chain recombines TRBV18 with TRBJ1-1; 9 nucleotides line up with TRBD1. Unmatched junction bases numbered 6, after V lost 0 bases and J lost 1 base. The CDR3 runs to 17 residues. Germline loops: CDR1 KGHSH, CDR2 LQKENI. CDR3 bases: TGTGCCAGCTCACCACCAAGACAGGGGGGAGAGAACACTGAAGCTTTCTTT. Its translation is CASSPPRQGGENTEAFF.

The chain joins TRBV7-2 to TRBJ1-1; possible D gene TRBD1, 5 bases. Trimming removed 2 bases at V and 1 base at J, with 11 bases between. Germline lookup yields CDR1 SGHTA and CDR2 FQGNSA. The length of the CDR3 is 15 residues. Here the CDR3 DNA reads TGTGCCAGCAGCTTACCCGACAGAAAGAACACTGAAGCTTTCTTT. It codes for CASSLPDRKNTEAFF.

The V gene is TRBV30, the J gene TRBJ2-7, with D perhaps TRBD1 or TRBD2 (7 bases each). Germline values: CDR1 GTSNPN, CDR2 SVGIG (reference sequence). V was pared by 4 bases and J by 6 bases, with 19 bases between. This CDR3 contains 14 residues. This CDR3 is CAWTAGIRGGEQYF. Here the CDR3 DNA reads TGTGCCTGGACTGCCGGTATCAGGGGGGGCGAGCAGTACTTC. The complete variable domain, with remaining parts taken from reference TRBV30 and TRBJ2-7, reads SQTIHQWPATLVQPVGSPLSLECTVEGTSNPNLYWYRQAAGRGLQLLFYSVGIGQISSEVPQNLSASRPQDRQFILSSKKLLLSDSGFYLCAWTAGIRGGEQYFGPGTRLTVT.